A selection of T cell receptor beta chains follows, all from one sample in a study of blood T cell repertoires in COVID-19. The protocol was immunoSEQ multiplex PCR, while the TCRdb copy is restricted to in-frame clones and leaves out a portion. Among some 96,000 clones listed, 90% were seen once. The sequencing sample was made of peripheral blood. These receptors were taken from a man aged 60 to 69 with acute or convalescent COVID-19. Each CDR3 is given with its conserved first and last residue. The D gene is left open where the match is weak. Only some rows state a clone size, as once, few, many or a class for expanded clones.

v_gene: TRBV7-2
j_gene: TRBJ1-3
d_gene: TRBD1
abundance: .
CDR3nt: TGTGCCAGCAGCTCCTCGCACAGGGGGGACACCATATATTTT
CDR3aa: CASSSSHRGDTIYF

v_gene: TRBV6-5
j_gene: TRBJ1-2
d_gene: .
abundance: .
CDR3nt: TGTGCCACCAGGGATCAGGGAAGAGTGAGCTATGGCTACACCTTC
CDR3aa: CATRDQGRVSYGYTF

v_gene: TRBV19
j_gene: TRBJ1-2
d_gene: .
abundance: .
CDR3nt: TGTGCCAGCCGGGACACAGCGACGAGATCGACTGGCTACACCTTC
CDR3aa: CASRDTATRSTGYTF

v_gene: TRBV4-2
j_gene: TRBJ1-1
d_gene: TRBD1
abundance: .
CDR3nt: TGTGCCAGCAGCCCTTCCGACAGGGTTAACACTGAAGCTTTCTTT
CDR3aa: CASSPSDRVNTEAFF

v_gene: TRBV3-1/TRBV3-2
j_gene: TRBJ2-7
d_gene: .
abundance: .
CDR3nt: TGTGCCAGCAGCCAAGTCCCCCTTGGCCGAGCGGTAGAGCAGTACTTC
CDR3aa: CASSQVPLGRAVEQYF

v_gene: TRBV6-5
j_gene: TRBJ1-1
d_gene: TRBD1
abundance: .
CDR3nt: TGTGCCAGTTGGACAGGGACTTTCACTGAAGCTTTCTTT
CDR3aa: CASWTGTFTEAFF

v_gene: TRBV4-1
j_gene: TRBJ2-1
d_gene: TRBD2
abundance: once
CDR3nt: TGCGCCAGCAGCCAAGATAAAAGGGGGACTAGGTCGTTTTCTGACAATGAGCAGTTCTTC
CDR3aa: CASSQDKRGTRSFSDNEQFF

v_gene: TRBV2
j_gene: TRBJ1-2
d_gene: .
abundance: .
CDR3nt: TGTGCCAGCAGTGAAATCCCAGGAACTAGTGGCTACACCTTC
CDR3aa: CASSEIPGTSGYTF

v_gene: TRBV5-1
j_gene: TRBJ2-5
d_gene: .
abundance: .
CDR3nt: TGCGCCAGCAGCTTGGCTACAGGAACCCAAGAGACCCAGTACTTC
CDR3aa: CASSLATGTQETQYF

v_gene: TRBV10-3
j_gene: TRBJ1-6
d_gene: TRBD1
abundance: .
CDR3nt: TGTGCCATCAGTGAGTCAACAGGGGGCTCCTATAATTCACCCCTCCACTTT
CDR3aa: CAISESTGGSYNSPLHF

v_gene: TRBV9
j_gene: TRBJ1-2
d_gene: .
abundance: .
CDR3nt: TGTGCCAGCAGCTCCCGGGGGGGGAATGGCTACACCTTC
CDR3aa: CASSSRGGNGYTF

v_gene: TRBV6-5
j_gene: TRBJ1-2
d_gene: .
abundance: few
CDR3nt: TGTGCCAGCAGCCTAGGCAACAGACAGGCTGGGGGCTACACCTTC
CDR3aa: CASSLGNRQAGGYTF

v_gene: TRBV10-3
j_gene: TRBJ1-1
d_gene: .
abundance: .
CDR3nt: TGTGCCATCAGTGAGTACGAGGTGAAGACCACTGAAGCTTTCTTT
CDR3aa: CAISEYEVKTTEAFF

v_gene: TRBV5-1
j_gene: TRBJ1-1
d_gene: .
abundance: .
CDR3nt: TGCGCCAGCAGCTTGGAGAGTATGAACACTGAAGCTTTCTTT
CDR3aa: CASSLESMNTEAFF

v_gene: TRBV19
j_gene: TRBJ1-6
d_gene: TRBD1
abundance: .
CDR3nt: TGTGCCAGTAGTTTAGACAGGGGGCCTACGTCACCCCTCCACTTT
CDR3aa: CASSLDRGPTSPLHF

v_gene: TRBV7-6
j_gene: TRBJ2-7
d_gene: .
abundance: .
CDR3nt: TGTGCCAGCAGCTTAGCGGAGACCTACGAGCAGTACTTC
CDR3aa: CASSLAETYEQYF

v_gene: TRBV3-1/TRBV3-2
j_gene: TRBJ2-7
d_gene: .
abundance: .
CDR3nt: TGTGCCAGCAGCCGCACGTGGGACTCGGACACCAACGAGCAGTACTTC
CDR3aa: CASSRTWDSDTNEQYF

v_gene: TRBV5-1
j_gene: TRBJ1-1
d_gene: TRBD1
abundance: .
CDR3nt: TGCGCCAGCAGCCCGGGACAGGGGCGGGTGAACACTGAAGCTTTCTTT
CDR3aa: CASSPGQGRVNTEAFF

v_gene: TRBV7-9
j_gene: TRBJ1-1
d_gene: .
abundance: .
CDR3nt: TGTGCCAGCAGCTTTGGAGGGGTCACTGAAGCTTTCTTT
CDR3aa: CASSFGGVTEAFF

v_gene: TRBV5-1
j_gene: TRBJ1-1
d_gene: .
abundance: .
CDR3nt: TGCGCCAGCAGTTGGACAGTTCCGAACACTGAAGCTTTCTTT
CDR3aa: CASSWTVPNTEAFF

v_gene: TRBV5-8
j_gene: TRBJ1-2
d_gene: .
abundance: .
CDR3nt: TGTGCCAGCAGCCAGACCGGGGGGCCCTATGGCTACACCTTC
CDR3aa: CASSQTGGPYGYTF